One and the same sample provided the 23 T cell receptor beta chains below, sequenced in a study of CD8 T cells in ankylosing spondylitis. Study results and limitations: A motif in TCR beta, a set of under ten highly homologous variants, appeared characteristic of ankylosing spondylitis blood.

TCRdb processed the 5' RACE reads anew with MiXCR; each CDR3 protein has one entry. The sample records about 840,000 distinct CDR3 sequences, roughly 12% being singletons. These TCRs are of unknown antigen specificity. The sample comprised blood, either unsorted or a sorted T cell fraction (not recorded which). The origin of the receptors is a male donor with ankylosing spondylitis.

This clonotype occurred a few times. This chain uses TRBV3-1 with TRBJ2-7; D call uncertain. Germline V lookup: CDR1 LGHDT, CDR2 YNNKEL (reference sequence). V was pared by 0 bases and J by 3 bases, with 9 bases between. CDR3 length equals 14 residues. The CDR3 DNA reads TGTGCCAGCAGCCAAGATCTGCGGTACTACGAGCAGTACTTC. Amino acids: CASSQDLRYYEQYF.

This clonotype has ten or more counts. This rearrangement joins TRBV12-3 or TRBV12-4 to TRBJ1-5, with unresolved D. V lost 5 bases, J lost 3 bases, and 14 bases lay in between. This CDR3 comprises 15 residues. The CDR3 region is CASSTSGNSNQPQHF. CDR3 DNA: TGTGCCAGCAGTACCTCCGGGAACTCCAATCAGCCCCAGCATTTT.

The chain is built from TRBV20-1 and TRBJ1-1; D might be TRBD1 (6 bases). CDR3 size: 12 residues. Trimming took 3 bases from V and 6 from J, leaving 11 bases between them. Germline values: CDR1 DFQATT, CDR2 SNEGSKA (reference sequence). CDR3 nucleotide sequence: TGCAGTGCTAGTAGGACAGCCTCTGAAGCTTTCTTT. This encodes CSASRTASEAFF.

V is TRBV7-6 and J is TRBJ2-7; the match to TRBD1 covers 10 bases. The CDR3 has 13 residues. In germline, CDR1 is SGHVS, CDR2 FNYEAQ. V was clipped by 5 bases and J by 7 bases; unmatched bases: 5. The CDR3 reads CASSIDRGQEQYF. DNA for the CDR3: TGTGCCAGCAGCATCGACAGGGGGCAGGAGCAGTACTTC.

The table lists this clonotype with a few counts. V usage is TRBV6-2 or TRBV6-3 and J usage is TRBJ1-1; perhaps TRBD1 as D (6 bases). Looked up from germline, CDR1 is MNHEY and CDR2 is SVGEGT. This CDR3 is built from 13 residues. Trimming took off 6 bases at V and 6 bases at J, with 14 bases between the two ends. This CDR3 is CASRKTGSAEAFF. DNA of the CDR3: TGTGCCAGCAGAAAGACAGGTTCGGCTGAAGCTTTCTTT.

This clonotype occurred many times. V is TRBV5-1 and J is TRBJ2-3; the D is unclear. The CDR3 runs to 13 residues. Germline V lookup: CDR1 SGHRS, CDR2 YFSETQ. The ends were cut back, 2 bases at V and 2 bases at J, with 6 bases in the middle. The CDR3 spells CASSFHLTDTQYF. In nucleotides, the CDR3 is TGCGCCAGCAGCTTTCATCTCACAGATACGCAGTATTTT.

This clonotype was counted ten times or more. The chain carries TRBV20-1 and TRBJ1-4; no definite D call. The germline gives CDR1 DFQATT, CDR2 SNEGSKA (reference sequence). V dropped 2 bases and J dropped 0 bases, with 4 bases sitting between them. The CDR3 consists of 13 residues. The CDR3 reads CSARITTNEKLFF. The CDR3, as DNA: TGCAGTGCTAGAATTACAACTAATGAAAAACTGTTTTTT.

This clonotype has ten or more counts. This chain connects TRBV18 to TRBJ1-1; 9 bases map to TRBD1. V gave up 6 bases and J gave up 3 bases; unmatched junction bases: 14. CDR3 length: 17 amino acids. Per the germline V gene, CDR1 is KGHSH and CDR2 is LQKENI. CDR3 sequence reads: CASSPTLIRTGDTEAFF. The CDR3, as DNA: TGTGCCAGCTCTCCCACCCTTATCAGGACAGGGGACACTGAAGCTTTCTTT.

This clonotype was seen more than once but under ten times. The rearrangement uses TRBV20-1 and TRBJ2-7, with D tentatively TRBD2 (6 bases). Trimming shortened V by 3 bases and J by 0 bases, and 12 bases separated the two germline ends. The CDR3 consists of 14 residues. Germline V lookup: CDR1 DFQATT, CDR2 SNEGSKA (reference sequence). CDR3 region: CSASGGSLSYEQYF. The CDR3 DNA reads TGCAGTGCTAGTGGGGGGAGCCTCTCCTACGAGCAGTACTTC.

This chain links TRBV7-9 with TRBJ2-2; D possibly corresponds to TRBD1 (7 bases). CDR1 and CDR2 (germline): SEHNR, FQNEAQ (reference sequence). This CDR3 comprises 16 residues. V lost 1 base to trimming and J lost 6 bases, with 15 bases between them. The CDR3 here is CASSLGGTVNPGELFF. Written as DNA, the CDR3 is TGTGCCAGCAGCTTAGGCGGGACAGTTAATCCCGGGGAGCTGTTTTTT.

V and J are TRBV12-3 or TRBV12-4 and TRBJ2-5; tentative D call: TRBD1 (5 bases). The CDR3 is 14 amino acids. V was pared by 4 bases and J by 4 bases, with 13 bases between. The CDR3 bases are TGTGCCAGCAGTTCCCCTCAGGGAATAGAGACCCAGTACTTC. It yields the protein CASSSPQGIETQYF.

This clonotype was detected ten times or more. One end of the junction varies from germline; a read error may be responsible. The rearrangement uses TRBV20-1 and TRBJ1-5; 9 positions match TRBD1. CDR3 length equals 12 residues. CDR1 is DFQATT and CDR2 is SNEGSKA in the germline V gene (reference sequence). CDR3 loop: CSARDRGSAQHF. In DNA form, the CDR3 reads TGCAGTGCGAGAGACAGGGGGTCAGCCCAGCATTTT.

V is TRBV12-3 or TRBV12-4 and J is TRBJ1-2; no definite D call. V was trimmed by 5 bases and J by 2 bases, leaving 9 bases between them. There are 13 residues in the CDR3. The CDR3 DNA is TGTGCCAGCAGTCAACAGAGGAACTATGGCTACACCTTC. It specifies CASSQQRNYGYTF.

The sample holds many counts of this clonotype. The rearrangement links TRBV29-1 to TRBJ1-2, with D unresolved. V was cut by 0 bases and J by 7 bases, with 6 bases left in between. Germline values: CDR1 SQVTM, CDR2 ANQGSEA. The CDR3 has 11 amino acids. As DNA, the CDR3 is TGCAGCGTTGAAGACAAGGCTGGCTACACCTTC. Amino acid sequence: CSVEDKAGYTF.

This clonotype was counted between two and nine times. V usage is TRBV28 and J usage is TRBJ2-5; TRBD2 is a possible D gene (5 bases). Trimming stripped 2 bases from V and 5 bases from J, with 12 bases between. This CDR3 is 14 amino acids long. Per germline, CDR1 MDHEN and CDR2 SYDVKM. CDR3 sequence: CASSLDLAWETQYF. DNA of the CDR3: TGTGCCAGCAGTTTAGACCTAGCCTGGGAGACCCAGTACTTC.

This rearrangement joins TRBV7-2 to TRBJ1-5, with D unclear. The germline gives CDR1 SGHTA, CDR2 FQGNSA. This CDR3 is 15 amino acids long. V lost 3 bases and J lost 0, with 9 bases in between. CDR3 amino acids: CASSFSTFSNQPQHF. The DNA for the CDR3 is TGTGCCAGCAGCTTTAGTACGTTTAGCAATCAGCCCCAGCATTTT. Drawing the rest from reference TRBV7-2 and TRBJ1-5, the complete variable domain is GAGVSQSPSNKVTEKGKDVELRCDPISGHTALYWYRQSLGQGLEFLIYFQGNSAPDKSGLPSDRFSAERTGGSVSTLTIQRTQQEDSAVYLCASSFSTFSNQPQHFGDGTRLSIL.

The chain's CDR3 is CASSLWDSKLFF. As DNA, the CDR3 is TGTGCCAGCTCCCTTTGGGACAGTAAACTGTTTTTT. V and J are TRBV7-9 and TRBJ1-4, with 7 nucleotides matching TRBD1. J was trimmed by 11 bases and V by 8 bases; bases with no gene match: 8. CDR3 length equals 12 residues. CDR1 SEHNR and CDR2 FQNEAQ come from the germline V gene (reference sequence).

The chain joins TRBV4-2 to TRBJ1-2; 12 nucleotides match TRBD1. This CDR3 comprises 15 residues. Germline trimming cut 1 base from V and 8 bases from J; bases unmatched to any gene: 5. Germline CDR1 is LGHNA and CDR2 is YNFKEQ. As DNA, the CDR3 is TGTGCCAGCAGCCAAGTGGGACAGGGGGCTTTCGGCTACACCTTC. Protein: CASSQVGQGAFGYTF.

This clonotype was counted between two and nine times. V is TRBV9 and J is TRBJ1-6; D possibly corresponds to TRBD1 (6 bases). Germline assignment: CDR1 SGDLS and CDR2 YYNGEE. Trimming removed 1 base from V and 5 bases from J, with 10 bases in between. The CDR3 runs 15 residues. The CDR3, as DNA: TGTGCCAGCAGCGTACTGGGACACAATAATTCACCCCTCCACTTT. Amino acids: CASSVLGHNNSPLHF.

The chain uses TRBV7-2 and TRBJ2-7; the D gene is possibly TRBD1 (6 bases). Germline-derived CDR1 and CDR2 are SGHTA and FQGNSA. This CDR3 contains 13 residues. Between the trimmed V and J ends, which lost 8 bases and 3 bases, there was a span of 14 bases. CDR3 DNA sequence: TGTGCCAGCGCGCTGGGGGCCGTCTACGAGCAGTACTTC. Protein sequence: CASALGAVYEQYF.

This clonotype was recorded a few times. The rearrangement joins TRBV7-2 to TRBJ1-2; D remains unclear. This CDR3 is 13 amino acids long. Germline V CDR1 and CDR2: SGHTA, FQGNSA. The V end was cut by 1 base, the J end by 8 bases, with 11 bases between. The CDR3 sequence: CASSLGRERGYTF. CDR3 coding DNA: TGTGCCAGCAGCTTAGGGAGAGAAAGGGGCTACACCTTC.

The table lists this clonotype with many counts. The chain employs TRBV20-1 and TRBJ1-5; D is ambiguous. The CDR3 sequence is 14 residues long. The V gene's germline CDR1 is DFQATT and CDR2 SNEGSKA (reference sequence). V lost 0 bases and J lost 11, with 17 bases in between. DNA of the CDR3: TGCAGTGCTAGAGATATTCGGGTTCAGCGGACCCAGCATTTT. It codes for CSARDIRVQRTQHF.

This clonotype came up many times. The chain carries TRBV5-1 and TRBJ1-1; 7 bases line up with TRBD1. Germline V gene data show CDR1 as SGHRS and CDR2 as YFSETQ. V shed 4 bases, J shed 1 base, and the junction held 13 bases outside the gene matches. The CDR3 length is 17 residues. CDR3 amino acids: CASSPRQGELGNTEAFF. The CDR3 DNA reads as TGCGCCAGCAGCCCCCGGCAGGGGGAGTTGGGGAACACTGAAGCTTTCTTT.